Following are 28 T cell receptor beta chains from one sample sequenced in a study of blood T cell repertoires in COVID-19. Libraries were prepared by immunoSEQ multiplex PCR; TCRdb keeps only in-frame clonotypes and omits some of them. The sample has under 200,000 clones, approximately 87% seen once. Material for sequencing was peripheral blood. The receptors were sampled from a woman between 65 and 79 years old with acute or convalescent COVID-19.

The chain employs TRBV10-3 and TRBJ2-1, with TRBD1 identical over 9 bases. The CDR3 is 15 amino acids. Looked up from germline, CDR1 is ENHRY and CDR2 is SYGVKD. With 10 bases clipped from V and 6 bases from J, the junction kept 13 bases outside the gene matches. The CDR3, as DNA: TGTGCCACCGAACGGCTGGGACAGGGAAGCAATGAGCAGTTCTTC. Translating gives CATERLGQGSNEQFF.

The chain links TRBV30 to TRBJ1-5; TRBD1 agrees at 9 bases. The CDR3 sequence is 15 residues long. Germline V lookup: CDR1 GTSNPN, CDR2 SVGIG (reference sequence). V gave up 1 base and J gave up 4 bases; unmatched junction bases: 5. The CDR3 loop is CAWSAGQGGNQPQHF. CDR3 sequence (DNA): TGTGCCTGGAGTGCGGGACAGGGAGGGAATCAGCCCCAGCATTTT.

The CDR3 loop is CASSLGGSWETQYF. The CDR3 bases are TGTGCCAGCAGCTTAGGTGGGAGCTGGGAGACCCAGTACTTC. The rearrangement links TRBV7-2 to TRBJ2-5; maybe TRBD2 (5 bases). Per the germline V gene, CDR1 is SGHTA and CDR2 is FQGNSA. The CDR3 extends over 14 amino acids. V shed 1 base and J shed 5 bases, with 11 bases lying between them.

The chain uses TRBV7-8 and TRBJ2-7, with a possible D match to TRBD1 (6 bases). The CDR3 contains 15 residues. V was cut by 2 bases and J by 6 bases, with 17 bases left in between. Germline V gene data show CDR1 as SGHVS and CDR2 as FQNEAQ. CDR3 sequence (DNA): TGTGCCAGCAGCTTATATCCGGGACAACGTAGCGAGCAGTACTTC. This sequence encodes CASSLYPGQRSEQYF.

The V gene is TRBV19, the J gene TRBJ1-3; D may be TRBD1 (6 bases). V dropped 6 bases and J dropped 3 bases, with 12 bases sitting between them. The CDR3 length is 14 residues. From germline, CDR1 is LNHDA and CDR2 SQIVND (reference sequence). In nucleotides, the CDR3 is TGTGCCAGTAGCCACAGGGTGTATGGAAACACCATATATTTT. Translation: CASSHRVYGNTIYF.

This clone was picked up one time. The CDR3 loop is CASSEERTGGYEQYF. Written as DNA, the CDR3 is TGCGCCAGCAGTGAGGAAAGGACAGGGGGCTACGAGCAGTACTTC. The chain joins TRBV10-1 to TRBJ2-7; 10 bases fit TRBD1. Germline values: CDR1 WNHNN, CDR2 SYGVQD (reference sequence). CDR3 length equals 15 residues. Germline trimming cut 2 bases from V and 3 bases from J; bases unmatched to any gene: 4.

This clone has just a few counts. This sequence joins TRBV24-1 and TRBJ1-2, with 11 bases lining up with TRBD1. CDR3 length: 15 amino acids. Germline CDR1 KGHDR, CDR2 SFDVKD. Trimming took 4 bases from V and 8 from J; bases not matched to a gene: 8. The CDR3 bases are TGTGCCACCAGTGACTATGGACAGGGGGCAGAAGGCTACACCTTC. Translation: CATSDYGQGAEGYTF.

V and J are TRBV6-2 or TRBV6-3 and TRBJ2-7; possible D gene TRBD1, 7 bases. V lost 0 bases to trimming and J lost 2 bases, with 14 bases between them. This CDR3 is built from 16 residues. Germline V gives CDR1 MNHEY, CDR2 SVGEGT. In DNA form, the CDR3 reads TGTGCCAGCAGTTACTCCCCCAGGAGGGGGCCCTACGAGCAGTACTTC. Translation gives CASSYSPRRGPYEQYF.

This clone was observed a single time. The chain has TRBV6-2 or TRBV6-3 and TRBJ1-2, with TRBD1 as a possible D gene (5 bases). Per germline, CDR1 MNHEY and CDR2 SVGEGT. V lost 2 bases, J lost 4 bases, and 5 bases lay in between. The CDR3 has 12 residues. The CDR3 DNA is TGTGCCAGCAGTTACGACAGCTATGGCTACACCTTC. It encodes CASSYDSYGYTF.

The chain has TRBV6-1 and TRBJ1-4; tentatively, D is TRBD1 (5 bases). Trimming stripped 0 bases from V and 5 bases from J, with 13 bases between. From germline, CDR1 is MNHNS and CDR2 SASEGT. This CDR3 region has 16 residues. CDR3 sequence: CASSEAPTGFNEKLFF. The CDR3 DNA reads TGTGCCAGCAGTGAAGCCCCTACAGGATTCAATGAAAAACTGTTTTTT.

This sequence joins TRBV4-2 and TRBJ1-4, with 7 positions matching TRBD1. Germline V CDR1 and CDR2: LGHNA, YNFKEQ. The CDR3 is 15 amino acids. After removal of 2 bases from V and 7 bases from J, the junction contained 7 bases not matched to a gene. This CDR3 reads CASSQRTGGSEKLFF. The DNA for the CDR3 is TGTGCCAGCAGCCAACGGACAGGTGGGAGTGAAAAACTGTTTTTT.

The table lists this clone with a count of one. The chain has TRBV18 and TRBJ2-7; 12 nucleotides line up with TRBD1. CDR1 KGHSH and CDR2 LQKENI come from the germline V gene. J gave up 1 base and V 0 bases, and 4 bases lay outside the gene matches. The CDR3 has 17 amino acids. The CDR3 loop reads CASSPPGTGGISYEQYF. Written as DNA, the CDR3 is TGTGCCAGCTCACCACCCGGGACAGGGGGCATATCCTACGAGCAGTACTTC.

J is TRBJ2-3 and V is TRBV9, with 8 positions matching TRBD1. CDR1 SGDLS and CDR2 YYNGEE come from the germline V gene. The ends lost 3 bases at V and 8 bases at J; junction bases unmatched: 8. The CDR3 totals 14 residues. The DNA of the CDR3 is TGTGCCAGCAGCGCCGACAGGGGAGAAGGTACGCAGTATTTT. It is translated as CASSADRGEGTQYF.

The J gene is TRBJ2-3, the V gene TRBV6-2 or TRBV6-3, with 15 bases identical to TRBD2. Germline V gives CDR1 MNHEY, CDR2 SVGEGT. Losses at the gene ends were 5 bases for V and 5 bases for J; bases not matched to a gene: 5. This CDR3 has 16 amino acids. This CDR3 reads CASSRTSGRARDTQYF. The CDR3, as DNA: TGTGCCAGCAGTAGGACTAGCGGGAGGGCCAGAGATACGCAGTATTTT.

The chain carries TRBV10-3 and TRBJ1-1, with 7 positions matching TRBD1. V lost 7 bases, J lost 1 base, and 6 bases stayed unmatched. CDR3 size: 14 residues. From germline, CDR1 is ENHRY and CDR2 SYGVKD. The CDR3 region has the DNA TGTGCCATCACAAGGGACAGCAGGAACACTGAAGCTTTCTTT. Protein product: CAITRDSRNTEAFF.

This clone appeared a few times. The chain links TRBV7-2 to TRBJ2-2, with 7 nucleotides matching TRBD2. This CDR3 has 13 amino acids. The germline V gene encodes CDR1 SGHTA and CDR2 FQGNSA. J was trimmed by 5 bases and V by 7 bases; bases with no gene match: 4. CDR3: CASNRGGTGELFF. The CDR3 nucleotides read TGTGCCAGCAATCGCGGGGGAACCGGGGAGCTGTTTTTT. Combining the CDR3 with reference TRBV7-2 and TRBJ2-2 gives the whole variable domain GAGVSQSPSNKVTEKGKDVELRCDPISGHTALYWYRQSLGQGLEFLIYFQGNSAPDKSGLPSDRFSAERTGGSVSTLTIQRTQQEDSAVYLCASNRGGTGELFFGEGSRLTVL.

A word on this clone: The junction departs from germline at one end; a sequencing error may be responsible. The chain has TRBV24-1 and TRBJ1-1; no reliable D call. There are 14 residues in the CDR3. Germline loops: CDR1 KGHDR, CDR2 SFDVKD. The CDR3 spells CATSDSRIATGVTF. In nucleotides, the CDR3 is TGTGCCACCAGTGATTCACGTATAGCGACCGGGGTGACGTTT.

The chain joins TRBV7-9 to TRBJ2-1; 10 nucleotides agree with TRBD2. CDR3 length: 16 amino acids. Germline V CDR1 and CDR2: SEHNR, FQNEAQ (reference sequence). Trimming at V came to 1 base and at J to 7 bases, leaving 7 bases not matched to a gene. The CDR3 loop is CASSLVASGRGNEQFF. In DNA, the CDR3 is TGTGCCAGCAGCTTAGTGGCTAGCGGGAGAGGTAATGAGCAGTTCTTC. The full variable domain, rest sourced from reference TRBV7-9 and TRBJ2-1, is DTGVSQNPRHKITKRGQNVTFRCDPISEHNRLYWYRQTLGQGPEFLTYFQNEAQLEKSRLLSDRFSAERPKGSFSTLEIQRTEQGDSAMYLCASSLVASGRGNEQFFGPGTRLTVL.

V usage is TRBV28 and J usage is TRBJ1-5; tentative D call: TRBD1 (5 bases). V was clipped by 8 bases and J by 5 bases, with 13 bases between them. The germline V gene has CDR1 MDHEN and CDR2 SYDVKM. The CDR3 is 13 residues long. The chain's CDR3 is CASRGDGDQPQHF. DNA for the CDR3: TGTGCCAGCCGCGGGGACGGCGATCAGCCCCAGCATTTT. Drawing the rest from reference TRBV28 and TRBJ1-5, the complete variable domain is DVKVTQSSRYLVKRTGEKVFLECVQDMDHENMFWYRQDPGLGLRLIYFSYDVKMKEKGDIPEGYSVSREKKERFSLILESASTNQTSMYLCASRGDGDQPQHFGDGTRLSIL.

This clone has only one observation. CDR3: CASSQDRPGSYNEQFF. CDR3 sequence (DNA): TGCGCCAGCAGCCAAGATCGGCCAGGCTCCTACAATGAGCAGTTCTTC. The chain recombines TRBV4-1 with TRBJ2-1; D gene unclear. V shed 0 bases and J shed 0 bases, with 9 bases lying between them. Germline CDR1 reads MGHRA; CDR2 reads YSYEKL. The CDR3 is made up of 16 amino acids.

The V gene is TRBV11-3, the J gene TRBJ2-3, with no clear D. This CDR3 comprises 12 residues. Germline CDR1 reads SGHNT; CDR2 reads YENEEA. V was clipped by 2 bases and J by 6 bases, with 6 bases between them. CDR3 coding DNA: TGTGCCAGCAGCTTAACAACGGATACGCAGTATTTT. Translation: CASSLTTDTQYF.

V and J are TRBV10-3 and TRBJ1-1; a possible D gene is TRBD1 (6 bases). This CDR3 region has 16 residues. Germline-derived CDR1 and CDR2 are ENHRY and SYGVKD. Trimming pared 6 bases from V and 5 bases from J, leaving 22 bases between. CDR3 sequence reads: CAISDFTTARGTEAFF. The DNA for the CDR3 is TGTGCCATCAGCGATTTTACGACGGCGAGGGGGACTGAAGCTTTCTTT.

This clone was counted a few times. The CDR3 region is CASSLAGRNQPQHF. CDR3 in DNA: TGTGCCAGCAGTTTAGCAGGGCGCAATCAGCCCCAGCATTTT. This chain joins TRBV27 and TRBJ1-5; the D gene is possibly TRBD1 (5 bases). The CDR3 is 14 residues long. Germline V gene data show CDR1 as MNHEY and CDR2 as SMNVEV (reference sequence). V gave up 2 bases and J gave up 2 bases, with 7 bases separating them.

V usage is TRBV30 and J usage is TRBJ1-5; D is unresolved. This CDR3 spans 13 amino acids. Germline CDR1 GTSNPN, CDR2 SVGIG (reference sequence). V lost 0 bases and J lost 4, with 7 bases in between. CDR3 DNA sequence: TGTGCCTGGAGTGTGGCAGAAAATCAGCCCCAGCATTTT. Translation: CAWSVAENQPQHF. The variable domain in full, completed from reference TRBV30 and TRBJ1-5, reads SQTIHQWPATLVQPVGSPLSLECTVEGTSNPNLYWYRQAAGRGLQLLFYSVGIGQISSEVPQNLSASRPQDRQFILSSKKLLLSDSGFYLCAWSVAENQPQHFGDGTRLSIL.

This chain's CDR3 is CASSLKFGQGGQETQYF. CDR3 bases: TGTGCCAGCTCACTGAAGTTCGGACAGGGAGGACAAGAGACCCAGTACTTC. The chain combines TRBV18 with TRBJ2-5; 8 nucleotides match TRBD1. The CDR3 is 17 amino acids. The V segment lost 4 bases and the J segment 2 bases; nucleotides outside the gene matches: 12. Germline-derived CDR1 and CDR2 are KGHSH and LQKENI. Complete variable domain (other parts from reference TRBV18 and TRBJ2-5): NAGVMQNPRHLVRRRGQEARLRCSPMKGHSHVYWYRQLPEEGLKFMVYLQKENIIDESGMPKERFSAEFPKEGPSILRIQQVVRGDSAAYFCASSLKFGQGGQETQYFGPGTRLLVL.

The V gene is TRBV6-5, the J gene TRBJ2-6, with D tentatively TRBD2 (5 bases). The CDR3 loop spans 13 amino acids. Per the germline V gene, CDR1 is MNHEY and CDR2 is SVGAGI. V was cut by 5 bases and J by 4 bases, with 6 bases left in between. CDR3 in amino acids: CASSRGGANVLTF. The DNA for the CDR3 is TGTGCCAGCAGTCGAGGGGGGGCCAACGTCCTGACTTTC.

This chain links TRBV5-1 with TRBJ2-1; D is unclear. Trimming stripped 4 bases from V and 0 bases from J, with 11 bases between. CDR1 is SGHRS and CDR2 is YFSETQ in the germline V gene. The CDR3 has 15 residues. Here the CDR3 reads CASSLISSSYNEQFF. The CDR3, as DNA: TGCGCCAGCAGCCTTATTTCGAGCTCCTACAATGAGCAGTTCTTC.

The chain links TRBV5-1 to TRBJ2-7; 10 nucleotides align to TRBD2. Trimming at V came to 4 bases and at J to 10 bases, leaving 8 bases not matched to a gene. CDR1 and CDR2 (germline): SGHRS, YFSETQ. The CDR3 covers 13 residues. This chain's CDR3 is CASSAASGGGQYF. The CDR3, as DNA: TGCGCCAGCAGCGCGGCTAGCGGGGGAGGACAGTACTTC.